This T cell receptor (beta chain) was sequenced in a study of low-dose radiotherapy and immunotherapy resistance in tumors. Indicated time point: before trial treatment. Donors were administered nivolumab, ipilimumab, aspirin and low-dose cyclophosphamide, together with low-dose radiotherapy. TRAV- and TRBV-specific primers primed first-strand cDNA, covering alpha and beta chains. Both a constant-region primer and a V-primer adapter served to amplify TCRs across roughly 22 PCR cycles. TCRdb used MiXCR to reprocess the reads, holding one entry per CDR3 protein. Here the sample spans 100,000 or so distinct CDR3 sequences, under 10% being singletons. In germline, CDR1 is SEHNR, CDR2 FQNEAQ (reference sequence). Trimming took 5 bases from V and 3 from J; bases not matched to a gene: 3. This CDR3 contains 13 residues. This clonotype was seen ten or more times.

This TCR derives from a male donor with prostate cancer. This material consisted of PBMCs, taken before treatment. The rearrangement links TRBV7-9 to TRBJ2-7, with 8 bases that match TRBD2. CDR3: CASSQSGSYEQYF. The CDR3 nucleotides read TGTGCCAGCAGCCAGAGCGGGAGCTACGAGCAGTACTTC.